This T cell receptor beta chain is drawn from a study of Ad26.COV2.S vaccination and SARS-CoV-2 variants. Assay used: immunoSEQ multiplex PCR; TCRdb lists only in-frame clones, some missing. The sample lists hundreds of thousands of clones; more than 75% were seen once. Study-wide results and caveats: It was vaccine recipients, not placebo recipients, who had the higher spike-specific TCR breadth. CD8+ and CD4+ T cells specific for spike reportedly responded with substantial breadth after vaccination.

Treatment defined: 15 to 20 received Ad26.COV2.S at low or high dose, single or two shots; five or six received placebo; per-sample allocation not given. Following the first vaccine or placebo injection, samples were taken on day 63. Ad26 vector vaccine expressed Wuhan-strain SARS-CoV-2 spike. Points on this clone: Antigen: not known.

The receptor was isolated from a person between 18 and 59 years old who received the Ad26.COV2.S COVID-19 vaccine or a placebo. The sample here was peripheral blood, taken in a trial of Ad26.COV2.S vaccine versus placebo.

The CDR3 sequence is CASSQEPSTYEQYF. CDR3 nucleotide sequence: TGCGCCAGCAGCCAAGAGCCGAGTACCTACGAGCAGTACTTC. The V and J genes are TRBV4-1 and TRBJ2-7; D not certain. The CDR3 spans 14 residues. From germline, CDR1 is MGHRA and CDR2 YSYEKL. The V end lost 0 bases, the J end lost 2 bases, and 8 bases lay between the germline ends.